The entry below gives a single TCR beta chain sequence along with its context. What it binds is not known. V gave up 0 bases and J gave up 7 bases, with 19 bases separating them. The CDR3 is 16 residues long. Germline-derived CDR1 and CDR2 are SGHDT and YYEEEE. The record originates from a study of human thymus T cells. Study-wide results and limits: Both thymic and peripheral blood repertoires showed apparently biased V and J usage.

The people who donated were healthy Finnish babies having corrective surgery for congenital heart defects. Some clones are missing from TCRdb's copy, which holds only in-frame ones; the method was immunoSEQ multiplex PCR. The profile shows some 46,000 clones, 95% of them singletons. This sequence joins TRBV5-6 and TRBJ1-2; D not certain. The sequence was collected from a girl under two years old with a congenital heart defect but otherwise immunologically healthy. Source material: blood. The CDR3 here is CASSLERAGSWFGYTF. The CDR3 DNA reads TGTGCCAGCAGCTTGGAACGGGCAGGAAGTTGGTTTGGCTACACCTTC.